This T cell receptor (beta chain) was observed in a study of patients and donors after allogeneic stem cell transplantation. TCRdb reprocessed the RT-PCR reads via MiXCR and lists one record per CDR3 protein. The data contain more than 850,000 distinct CDR3 sequences, 18% of them singletons. The source is a human donor who was either an allogeneic HSCT recipient or a stem cell or donor lymphocyte infusion donor (not recorded which). It is not recorded whose cells these are; they may come from a transplant donor. Sequencing input: blood, either unsorted or a sorted T cell fraction (not recorded which).

As DNA, the CDR3 is TGTGCCAGCAGCCAGATAGACAGCGTCCAAGAGACCCAGTACTTC. It encodes CASSQIDSVQETQYF. The chain combines TRBV5-4 with TRBJ2-5, with a possible D match to TRBD1 (5 bases). This CDR3 spans 15 amino acids. The germline CDR1 and CDR2 sequences are SGHNT and YYREEE (reference sequence). Trimming left V 4 bases short and J 1 base short, with 14 bases between.